The sequence of this TCR beta chain was determined in a study of identical twins. Study-wide points: Twin-shared out-of-frame alpha sequences showed excess low generation probability.

Using its own MiXCR run on the 5' RACE reads, TCRdb lists one record per CDR3 protein. This table holds some 440,000 distinct CDR3 sequences, 20% to 30% found once. Points on this clonotype: Antigen specificity is unknown.

Germline lookup yields CDR1 SGHNT and CDR2 YYREEE (reference sequence). The CDR3 spans 14 residues. V dropped 4 bases and J dropped 8; count of bases not matched to a gene: 11. These data also featured in a second study, about T cells expressing NK-cell markers. That publication notes: Seven of eight sequenced donors tested HCMV-seropositive; one tested seronegative.

The chain combines TRBV5-4 with TRBJ1-2; 7 nucleotides align to TRBD1. The TCR was taken from a young woman in good health. The specimen was CD4+ T cells sorted from blood. CDR3 DNA sequence: TGTGCCAGCAGCGCCATCACAGGGGATGGAGGCTACACCTTC. Translating it yields CASSAITGDGGYTF.